Below, 22 T cell receptor beta chains from the same sample are listed, as sequenced in a study of PD-1 blockade in classical Hodgkin lymphoma. Profiled with immunoSEQ multiplex PCR; TCRdb holds only in-frame clones, not every one. Here the sample spans 45,000 to 60,000 clones, about 80% being singletons. Time point reported: cycle 4 day 1 (C4D1), after 5 to 7 weeks of nivolumab. Every patient had relapsed following autologous stem cell transplantation, and cohorts differed in brentuximab vedotin exposure. Sample: peripheral blood mononuclear cells (PBMCs), taken before the fourth cycle of nivolumab. The receptors here all came from a human donor with classical Hodgkin lymphoma.

The rearrangement uses TRBV6-4 and TRBJ1-2, with a tentative D call TRBD1 (6 bases). The CDR3 is made up of 16 amino acids. Germline lookup yields CDR1 MRHNA and CDR2 SNTAGT. The V end lost 4 bases, the J end lost 1 base, and 16 bases lay between the germline ends. CDR3 amino acids: CASSASPGGNNYGYTF. The CDR3, as DNA: TGTGCCAGCAGTGCCTCCCCGGGGGGCAATAACTATGGCTACACCTTC.

The gene calls are TRBV7-9 and TRBJ2-5; D is perhaps TRBD2 (7 bases). CDR1 SEHNR and CDR2 FQNEAQ come from the germline V gene (reference sequence). The V end was cut by 0 bases, the J end by 4 bases, with 12 bases between. The CDR3 has 15 amino acids. The CDR3 coding sequence is TGTGCCAGCAGCTTAGCATCCGGGGGGCGAGAGACCCAGTACTTC. Amino acids: CASSLASGGRETQYF.

The V and J genes are TRBV6-1 and TRBJ1-6; tentatively, D is TRBD1 (5 bases). The germline V gene has CDR1 MNHNS and CDR2 SASEGT. V lost 4 bases, J lost 5 bases, and 9 bases lay in between. There are 14 residues in the CDR3. CDR3 sequence: CASSVQGDNSPLHF. The DNA for the CDR3 is TGTGCCAGCAGTGTACAAGGGGATAATTCACCCCTCCACTTT.

This clone has just a few counts. V gene TRBV11-2 combines with J gene TRBJ1-4, with TRBD1 as a possible D gene (5 bases). Germline V gene lookup returns CDR1 SGHAT and CDR2 FQNNGV. Trimming took off 5 bases at V and 0 bases at J, with 16 bases between the two ends. CDR3 length equals 17 residues. The CDR3 sequence is CASSPLLGAATNEKLFF. The CDR3 bases are TGTGCCAGCAGCCCCCTCTTAGGGGCAGCAACTAATGAAAAACTGTTTTTT.

The chain uses TRBV4-2 and TRBJ1-2; 7 bases align to TRBD1. The trim removed 0 bases at V and 6 bases at J, leaving 7 bases unmatched. CDR3 length: 15 residues. From germline, CDR1 is LGHNA and CDR2 YNFKEQ. CDR3 region: CASSQEDRRGNGYTF. CDR3 sequence (DNA): TGTGCCAGCAGCCAAGAAGACCGCAGGGGGAATGGCTACACCTTC.

The rearrangement links TRBV19 to TRBJ2-5; tentatively, D is TRBD2 (6 bases). Per the germline V gene, CDR1 is LNHDA and CDR2 is SQIVND (reference sequence). Trimming pared 4 bases from V and 4 bases from J, leaving 13 bases between. This CDR3 has 14 amino acids. CDR3 in amino acids: CASSRSGGGETQYF. CDR3 DNA: TGTGCCAGTAGTAGGTCCGGGGGTGGAGAGACCCAGTACTTC.

CDR3 loop: CASSPLNSGAQETQYF. In DNA form, the CDR3 reads TGTGCCAGTAGTCCTTTGAATAGCGGAGCCCAAGAGACCCAGTACTTC. The chain has TRBV19 and TRBJ2-5, with D tentatively TRBD2 (6 bases). V shed 5 bases and J shed 1 base, with 17 bases lying between them. CDR3 length: 16 residues. The germline V gene has CDR1 LNHDA and CDR2 SQIVND (reference sequence).

This clone was detected ten times or more. The junction departs from germline at one end; a sequencing error may be responsible. In DNA, the CDR3 is TGTGCCAGCTGCCAAAGACCTGGGGAGACCCAGTACTTC. It specifies CASCQRPGETQYF. The chain recombines TRBV14 with TRBJ2-5; D is ambiguous. Germline V CDR1 and CDR2: SGHDN, FVKESK. The CDR3 is 13 amino acids. The complete variable domain, with remaining parts taken from reference TRBV14 and TRBJ2-5, reads EAGVTQFPSHSVIEKGQTVTLRCDPISGHDNLYWYRRVMGKEIKFLLHFVKESKQDESGMPNNRFLAERTGGTYSTLKVQPAELEDSGVYFCASCQRPGETQYFGPGTRLLVL.

J is TRBJ2-1 and V is TRBV28; 9 bases line up with TRBD1. Germline assignment: CDR1 MDHEN and CDR2 SYDVKM. J lost 4 bases, V lost 4 bases, and 8 bases had no gene match. CDR3 length: 16 amino acids. CDR3 in amino acids: CASSYRVGQGYNEQFF. As DNA, the CDR3 is TGTGCCAGCAGTTATCGTGTAGGACAGGGGTACAATGAGCAGTTCTTC.

The chain combines TRBV11-3 with TRBJ1-1, with D maybe TRBD1 (5 bases). V lost 2 bases and J lost 5, with 18 bases in between. The CDR3 totals 16 residues. The germline gives CDR1 SGHNT, CDR2 YENEEA. Here the CDR3 reads CASSLNGARGGTEAFF. As DNA, the CDR3 is TGTGCCAGCAGCTTAAACGGGGCCCGCGGGGGGACTGAAGCTTTCTTT.

CDR3 in amino acids: CASSQEYRAEAFF. In DNA form, the CDR3 reads TGCGCCAGCAGCCAAGAGTACAGGGCAGAAGCTTTCTTT. The J gene is TRBJ1-1, the V gene TRBV4-3, with a possible D match to TRBD1 (6 bases). Germline CDR1 reads LGHNA; CDR2 reads YSLEER. Trimming stripped 0 bases from V and 8 bases from J, with 10 bases between. There are 13 residues in the CDR3.

This clone showed up just once. The V call is TRBV5-4, the J call TRBJ1-2; D uncertain. Trimming removed 0 bases at V and 4 bases at J, with 10 bases between. In germline, CDR1 is SGHNT, CDR2 YYREEE (reference sequence). The CDR3 has 14 residues. The CDR3 DNA reads as TGTGCCAGCAGCTTGGGGAACACCCGCTATGGCTACACCTTC. Amino acids: CASSLGNTRYGYTF.

This clone appeared a few times. The V call is TRBV7-6, the J call TRBJ1-3; D gene uncertain. The V gene's germline CDR1 is SGHVS and CDR2 FNYEAQ. The CDR3 is made up of 12 amino acids. Trimming removed 5 bases from V and 2 bases from J, with 4 bases in between. CDR3 region: CASSPTGNTIYF. CDR3 coding DNA: TGTGCCAGCAGCCCCACTGGAAACACCATATATTTT.

The J gene is TRBJ1-2, the V gene TRBV5-1, with D tentatively TRBD1 (5 bases). The V and J ends lost 0 bases and 8 bases respectively, with 11 bases between them. This CDR3 is 13 amino acids long. Germline CDR1 reads SGHRS; CDR2 reads YFSETQ. In DNA, the CDR3 is TGCGCCAGCAGCTTGGTTCAGGGTGGGGGCTACACCTTC. It codes for CASSLVQGGGYTF.

V usage is TRBV10-1 and J usage is TRBJ1-2; D is perhaps TRBD1 (5 bases). V lost 4 bases and J 0 bases, leaving 12 bases between the germline ends. The V gene's germline CDR1 is WNHNN and CDR2 SYGVQD (reference sequence). The CDR3 is 15 residues long. The CDR3 spells CASSGEGRANYGYTF. CDR3 nucleotides: TGCGCCAGCAGTGGAGAAGGCAGGGCTAACTATGGCTACACCTTC.

This clone was observed a single time. Compared with germline, one end of the junction differs, possibly owing to a read error. The gene calls are TRBV7-7 and TRBJ2-1, with 9 bases matching TRBD2. The germline V gene encodes CDR1 SSHAT and CDR2 FNYEAQ (reference sequence). The CDR3 length is 16 residues. This chain's CDR3 is CASSLATSGSGDEQFF. Written as DNA, the CDR3 is TGTGCTAGCAGCTTAGCGACTAGCGGTAGTGGGGATGAGCAGTTCTTC.

The CDR3 nucleotides read TGTGCCATCAGTGGTAAGACGGGGAACACTGAAGCTTTCTTT. Translation: CAISGKTGNTEAFF. The chain is built from TRBV10-3 and TRBJ1-1; the D is unclear. Germline V CDR1 and CDR2: ENHRY, SYGVKD. The CDR3 loop spans 14 amino acids. Trimming cost V 4 bases and J 1 base, with 10 bases left between them.

This rearrangement joins TRBV11-2 to TRBJ2-5; 10 bases map to TRBD2. V shed 3 bases and J 5 bases; nucleotides not matched to a gene: 9. CDR1 and CDR2 (germline): SGHAT, FQNNGV. The CDR3 has 16 residues. This CDR3 is CASSFSGLAEGETQYF. For the CDR3, the DNA is TGTGCCAGCAGCTTCTCAGGACTAGCGGAGGGGGAGACCCAGTACTTC. Using reference TRBV11-2 and TRBJ2-5 for the parts outside the CDR3, the full variable domain is EAGVAQSPRYKIIEKRQSVAFWCNPISGHATLYWYQQILGQGPKLLIQFQNNGVVDDSQLPKDRFSAERLKGVDSTLKIQPAKLEDSAVYLCASSFSGLAEGETQYFGPGTRLLVL.

V and J are TRBV6-6 and TRBJ1-1; the match to TRBD1 covers 7 bases. The CDR3 contains 13 residues. The J segment lost 3 bases and the V segment lost 7 bases, leaving 5 bases of the junction unmatched. Germline V CDR1 and CDR2: MNHNY, SVGAGI (reference sequence). CDR3 sequence: CASTDREDTEAFF. CDR3 DNA sequence: TGTGCCAGCACAGACAGGGAGGACACTGAAGCTTTCTTT.

This chain uses TRBV10-1 with TRBJ2-7; a possible D gene is TRBD1 (6 bases). The V and J ends lost 0 bases and 6 bases respectively, with 9 bases between them. CDR3 length: 13 residues. Germline CDR1 reads WNHNN; CDR2 reads SYGVQD (reference sequence). CDR3 protein: CASSESYRVEQYF. Here the CDR3 DNA reads TGCGCCAGCAGTGAGTCTTACAGGGTCGAGCAGTACTTC.

The genes are TRBV5-1 and TRBJ2-5, with a possible D match to TRBD1 (7 bases). CDR1 is SGHRS and CDR2 is YFSETQ in the germline V gene. The CDR3 is 17 amino acids. Trimming pared 3 bases from V and 5 bases from J, leaving 23 bases between. CDR3 sequence: CASSCSAYTSGGETQYF. CDR3 DNA sequence: TGCGCCAGCAGCTGTAGCGCCTACACCTCAGGGGGGGAGACCCAGTACTTC. The entire variable domain, with the rest obtained from reference TRBV5-1 and TRBJ2-5, is as follows: KAGVTQTPRYLIKTRGQQVTLSCSPISGHRSVSWYQQTPGQGLQFLFEYFSETQRNKGNFPGRFSGRQFSNSRSEMNVSTLELGDSALYLCASSCSAYTSGGETQYFGPGTRLLVL.

This clone was picked up one time. The rearrangement links TRBV13 to TRBJ2-7, with 9 positions matching TRBD2. The CDR3 spans 12 residues. The V gene end was trimmed by 3 bases and the J gene end by 6 bases; junction bases not matched to a gene: 0. CDR1 is PRHDT and CDR2 is FYEKMQ in the germline V gene (reference sequence). CDR3 nucleotides: TGTGCCAGCAGCTTTAGCGGGAGCGAGCAGTACTTC. Protein product: CASSFSGSEQYF.